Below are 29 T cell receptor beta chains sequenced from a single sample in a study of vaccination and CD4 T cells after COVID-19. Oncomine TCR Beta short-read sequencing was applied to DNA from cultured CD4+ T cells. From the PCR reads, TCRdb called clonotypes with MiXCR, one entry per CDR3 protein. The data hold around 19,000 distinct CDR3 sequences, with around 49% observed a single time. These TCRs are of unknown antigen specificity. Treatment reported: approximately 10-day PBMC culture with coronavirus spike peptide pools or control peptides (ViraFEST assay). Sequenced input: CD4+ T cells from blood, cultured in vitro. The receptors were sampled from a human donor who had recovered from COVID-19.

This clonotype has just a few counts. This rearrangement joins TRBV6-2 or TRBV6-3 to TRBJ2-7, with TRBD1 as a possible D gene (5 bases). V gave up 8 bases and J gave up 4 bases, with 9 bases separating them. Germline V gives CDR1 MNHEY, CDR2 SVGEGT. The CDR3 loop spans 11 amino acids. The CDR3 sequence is CASGQGYEQYF. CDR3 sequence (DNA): TGTGCCAGCGGTCAGGGATACGAGCAGTACTTC.

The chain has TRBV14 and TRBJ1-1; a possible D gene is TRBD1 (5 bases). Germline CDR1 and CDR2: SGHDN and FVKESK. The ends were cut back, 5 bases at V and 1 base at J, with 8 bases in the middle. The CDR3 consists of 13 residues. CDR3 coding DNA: TGTGCCAGCAGCAGACAGACGAACACTGAAGCTTTCTTT. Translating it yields CASSRQTNTEAFF.

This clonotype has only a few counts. The CDR3 protein is CASSFSSGTGSYEQYF. DNA of the CDR3: TGTGCCAGCAGCTTTTCATCCGGGACAGGCTCCTACGAGCAGTACTTC. The gene calls are TRBV7-2 and TRBJ2-7, with TRBD1 matching over 8 bases. The CDR3 has 16 residues. Germline V lookup: CDR1 SGHTA, CDR2 FQGNSA. V lost 3 bases, J lost 0 bases, and 7 bases stayed unmatched.

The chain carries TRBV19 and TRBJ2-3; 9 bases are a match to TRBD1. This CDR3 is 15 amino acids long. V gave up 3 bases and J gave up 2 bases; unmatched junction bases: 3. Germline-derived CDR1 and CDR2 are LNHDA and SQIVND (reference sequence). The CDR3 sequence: CASSIKQGATDTQYF. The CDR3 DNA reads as TGTGCCAGTAGTATTAAACAGGGGGCCACAGATACGCAGTATTTT.

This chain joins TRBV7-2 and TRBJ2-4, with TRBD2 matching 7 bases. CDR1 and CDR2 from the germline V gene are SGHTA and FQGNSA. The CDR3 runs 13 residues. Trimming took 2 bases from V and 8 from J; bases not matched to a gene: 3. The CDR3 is CASSLQGGDIQYF. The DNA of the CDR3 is TGTGCCAGCAGCTTACAGGGAGGGGACATTCAGTACTTC.

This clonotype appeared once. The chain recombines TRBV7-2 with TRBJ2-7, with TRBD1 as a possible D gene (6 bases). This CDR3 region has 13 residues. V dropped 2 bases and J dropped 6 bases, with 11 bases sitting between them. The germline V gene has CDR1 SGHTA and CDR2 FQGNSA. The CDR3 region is CASSLRQDSEQYF. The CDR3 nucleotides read TGTGCCAGCAGCTTAAGACAGGACTCCGAGCAGTACTTC.

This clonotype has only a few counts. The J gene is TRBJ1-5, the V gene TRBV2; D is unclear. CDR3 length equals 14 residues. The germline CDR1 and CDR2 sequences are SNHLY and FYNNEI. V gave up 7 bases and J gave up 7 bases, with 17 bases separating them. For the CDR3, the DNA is TGTGCCAGCAACCAAGAGAGGGTAGCACAGCCCCAGCATTTT. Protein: CASNQERVAQPQHF. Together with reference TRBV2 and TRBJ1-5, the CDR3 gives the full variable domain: EPEVTQTPSHQVTQMGQEVILRCVPISNHLYFYWYRQILGQKVEFLVSFYNNEISEKSEIFDDQFSVERPDGSNFTLKIRSTKLEDSAMYFCASNQERVAQPQHFGDGTRLSIL.

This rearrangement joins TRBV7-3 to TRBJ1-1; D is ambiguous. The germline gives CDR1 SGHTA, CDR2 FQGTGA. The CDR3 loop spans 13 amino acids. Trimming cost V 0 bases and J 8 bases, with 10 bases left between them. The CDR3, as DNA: TGTGCCAGCAGCTTAACGCCCCAATCAGAAGCTTTCTTT. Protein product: CASSLTPQSEAFF. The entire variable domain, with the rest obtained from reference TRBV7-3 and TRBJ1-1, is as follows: GAGVSQTPSNKVTEKGKYVELRCDPISGHTALYWYRQSLGQGPEFLIYFQGTGAADDSGLPNDRFFAVRPEGSVSTLKIQRTERGDSAVYLCASSLTPQSEAFFGQGTRLTVV.

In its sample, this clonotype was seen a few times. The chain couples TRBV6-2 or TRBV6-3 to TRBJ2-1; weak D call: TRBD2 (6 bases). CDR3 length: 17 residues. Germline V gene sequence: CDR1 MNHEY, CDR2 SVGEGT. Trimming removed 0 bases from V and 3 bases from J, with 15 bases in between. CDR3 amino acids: CASSYSPVRGLYNEQFF. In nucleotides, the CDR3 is TGTGCCAGCAGTTACTCCCCAGTGCGGGGACTCTACAATGAGCAGTTCTTC.

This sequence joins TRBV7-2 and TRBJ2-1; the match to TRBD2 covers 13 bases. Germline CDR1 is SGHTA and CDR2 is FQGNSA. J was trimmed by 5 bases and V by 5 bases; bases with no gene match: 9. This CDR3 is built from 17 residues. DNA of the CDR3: TGTGCCAGCAGCCCACGGACTAGCGGGGGATCCCACAATGAGCAGTTCTTC. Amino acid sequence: CASSPRTSGGSHNEQFF.

The CDR3 reads CASSTVQGLRYTEAFF. In nucleotides, the CDR3 is TGTGCCAGCAGTACAGTACAGGGTTTGCGATATACTGAAGCTTTCTTT. The V and J genes are TRBV6-2 or TRBV6-3 and TRBJ1-1; the D gene is possibly TRBD1 (6 bases). Germline CDR1 reads MNHEY; CDR2 reads SVGEGT. The CDR3 is made up of 16 amino acids. Trimming stripped 5 bases from V and 5 bases from J, with 21 bases between.

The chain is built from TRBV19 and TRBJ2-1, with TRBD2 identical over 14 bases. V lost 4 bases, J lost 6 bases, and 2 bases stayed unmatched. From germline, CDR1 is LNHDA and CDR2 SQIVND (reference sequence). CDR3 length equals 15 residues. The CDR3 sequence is CASSKTSGRVNEQFF. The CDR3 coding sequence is TGTGCCAGTAGTAAGACTAGCGGGAGGGTCAATGAGCAGTTCTTC.

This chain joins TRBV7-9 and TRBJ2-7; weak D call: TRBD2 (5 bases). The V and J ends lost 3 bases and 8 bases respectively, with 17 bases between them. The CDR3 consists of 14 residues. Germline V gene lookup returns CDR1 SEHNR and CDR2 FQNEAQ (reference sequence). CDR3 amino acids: CASSLVGATTKQYF. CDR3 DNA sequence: TGTGCCAGCAGCTTGGTGGGAGCCACTACGAAGCAGTACTTC.

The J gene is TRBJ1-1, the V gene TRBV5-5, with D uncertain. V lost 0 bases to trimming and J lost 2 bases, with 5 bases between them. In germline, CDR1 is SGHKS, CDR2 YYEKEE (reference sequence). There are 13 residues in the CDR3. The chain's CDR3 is CASSLASNTEAFF. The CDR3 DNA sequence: TGTGCCAGCAGCTTGGCCAGTAACACTGAAGCTTTCTTT. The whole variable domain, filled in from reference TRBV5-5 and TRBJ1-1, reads DAGVTQSPTHLIKTRGQQVTLRCSPISGHKSVSWYQQVLGQGPQFIFQYYEKEERGRGNFPDRFSARQFPNYSSELNVNALLLGDSALYLCASSLASNTEAFFGQGTRLTVV.

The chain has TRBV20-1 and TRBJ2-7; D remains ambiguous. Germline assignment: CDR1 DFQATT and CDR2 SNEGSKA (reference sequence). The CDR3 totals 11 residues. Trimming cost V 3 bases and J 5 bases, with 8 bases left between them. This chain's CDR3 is CSASPENEQYF. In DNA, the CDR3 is TGCAGTGCTAGCCCGGAGAACGAGCAGTACTTC.

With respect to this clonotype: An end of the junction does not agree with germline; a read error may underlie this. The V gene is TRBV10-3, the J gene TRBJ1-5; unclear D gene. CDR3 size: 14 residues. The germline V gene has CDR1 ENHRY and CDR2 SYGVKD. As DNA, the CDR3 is TGTGCCATCAGTGATTCGACGACCAATCAGCTCCAGCATTTT. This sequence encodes CAISDSTTNQLQHF.

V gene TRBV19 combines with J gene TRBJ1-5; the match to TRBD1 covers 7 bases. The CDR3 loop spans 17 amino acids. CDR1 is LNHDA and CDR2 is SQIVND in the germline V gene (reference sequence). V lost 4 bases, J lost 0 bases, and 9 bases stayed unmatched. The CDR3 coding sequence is TGTGCCAGTAGTACTCGAGACAGGGCATTTAGCAATCAGCCCCAGCATTTT. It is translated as CASSTRDRAFSNQPQHF.

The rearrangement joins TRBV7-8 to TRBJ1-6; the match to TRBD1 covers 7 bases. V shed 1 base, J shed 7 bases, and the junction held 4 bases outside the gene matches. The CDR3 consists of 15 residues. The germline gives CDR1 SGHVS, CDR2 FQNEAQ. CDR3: CASSLVLRGNSPLHF. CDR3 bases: TGTGCCAGCAGCTTAGTACTCAGGGGGAATTCACCCCTCCACTTT.

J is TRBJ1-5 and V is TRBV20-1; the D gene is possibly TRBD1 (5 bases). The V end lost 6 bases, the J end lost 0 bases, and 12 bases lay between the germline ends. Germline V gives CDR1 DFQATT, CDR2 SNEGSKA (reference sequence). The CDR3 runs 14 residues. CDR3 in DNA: TGCAGTGCAACCAAGGGGTATAGCAATCAGCCCCAGCATTTT. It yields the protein CSATKGYSNQPQHF.

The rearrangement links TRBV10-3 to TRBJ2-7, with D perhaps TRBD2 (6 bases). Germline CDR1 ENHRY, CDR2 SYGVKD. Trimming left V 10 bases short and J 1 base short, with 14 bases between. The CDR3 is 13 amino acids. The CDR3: CATDGGRSYEQYF. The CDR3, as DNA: TGTGCCACCGACGGGGGAAGATCCTACGAGCAGTACTTC.

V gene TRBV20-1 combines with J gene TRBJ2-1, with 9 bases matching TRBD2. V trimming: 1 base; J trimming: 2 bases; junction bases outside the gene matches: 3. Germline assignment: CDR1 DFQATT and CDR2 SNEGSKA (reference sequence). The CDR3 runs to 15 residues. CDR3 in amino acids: CSARGERGAYNEQFF. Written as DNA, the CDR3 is TGCAGTGCTAGAGGGGAGCGGGGGGCCTACAATGAGCAGTTCTTC.

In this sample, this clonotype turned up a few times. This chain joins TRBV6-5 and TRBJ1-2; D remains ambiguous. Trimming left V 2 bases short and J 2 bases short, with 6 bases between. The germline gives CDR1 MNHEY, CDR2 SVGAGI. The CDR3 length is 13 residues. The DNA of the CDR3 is TGTGCCAGCAGTTACCGGCAGAACTATGGCTACACCTTC. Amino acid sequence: CASSYRQNYGYTF.

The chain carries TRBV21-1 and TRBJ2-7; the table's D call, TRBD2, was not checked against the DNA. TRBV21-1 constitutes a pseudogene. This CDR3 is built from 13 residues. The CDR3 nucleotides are TGTGCCAGCAGCCCCCGGGGGGTGAGGGCCAAGTACTTC. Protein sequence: CASSPRGVRAKYF.

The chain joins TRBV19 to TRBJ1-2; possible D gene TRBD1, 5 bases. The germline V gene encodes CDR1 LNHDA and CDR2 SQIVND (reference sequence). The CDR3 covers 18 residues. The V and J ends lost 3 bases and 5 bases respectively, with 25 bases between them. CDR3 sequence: CASSIGKFQTGVGYGYTF. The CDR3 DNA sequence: TGTGCCAGTAGTATCGGAAAGTTCCAAACGGGGGTAGGGTATGGCTACACCTTC.

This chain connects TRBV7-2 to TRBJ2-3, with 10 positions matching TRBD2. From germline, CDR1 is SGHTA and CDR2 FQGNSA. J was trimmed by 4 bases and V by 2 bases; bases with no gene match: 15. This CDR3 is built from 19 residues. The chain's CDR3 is CASSLWPLSGGMEADTQYF. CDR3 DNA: TGTGCCAGCAGCTTATGGCCCCTTAGCGGGGGGATGGAGGCAGATACGCAGTATTTT. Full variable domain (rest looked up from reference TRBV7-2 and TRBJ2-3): GAGVSQSPSNKVTEKGKDVELRCDPISGHTALYWYRQSLGQGLEFLIYFQGNSAPDKSGLPSDRFSAERTGGSVSTLTIQRTQQEDSAVYLCASSLWPLSGGMEADTQYFGPGTRLTVL.

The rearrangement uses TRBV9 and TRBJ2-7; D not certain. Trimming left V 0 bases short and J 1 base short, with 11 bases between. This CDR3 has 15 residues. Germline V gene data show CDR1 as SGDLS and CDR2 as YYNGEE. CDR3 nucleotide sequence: TGTGCCAGCAGCGTAGGTAGTACAGCTTCCTACGAGCAGTACTTC. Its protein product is CASSVGSTASYEQYF.

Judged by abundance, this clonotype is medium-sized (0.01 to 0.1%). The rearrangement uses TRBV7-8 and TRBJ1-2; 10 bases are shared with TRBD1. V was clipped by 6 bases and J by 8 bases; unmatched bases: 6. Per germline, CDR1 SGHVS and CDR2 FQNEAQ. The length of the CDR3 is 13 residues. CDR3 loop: CASRRDRGAGYTF. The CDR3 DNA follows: TGTGCCAGCAGACGGGACAGGGGAGCCGGCTACACCTTC.

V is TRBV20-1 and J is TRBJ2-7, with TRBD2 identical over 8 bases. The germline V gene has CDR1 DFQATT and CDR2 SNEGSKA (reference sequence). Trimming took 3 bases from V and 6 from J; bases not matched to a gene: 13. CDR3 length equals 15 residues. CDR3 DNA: TGCAGTGCTAGGCCCCGGGGGGGTACAGCGGGCGAGCAGTACTTC. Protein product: CSARPRGGTAGEQYF.

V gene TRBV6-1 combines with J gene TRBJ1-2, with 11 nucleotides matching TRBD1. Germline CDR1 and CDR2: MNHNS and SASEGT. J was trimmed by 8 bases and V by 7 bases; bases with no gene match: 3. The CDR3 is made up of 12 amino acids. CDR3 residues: CASMDRGRGYTF. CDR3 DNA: TGTGCCAGCATGGACAGGGGGCGAGGCTACACCTTC.